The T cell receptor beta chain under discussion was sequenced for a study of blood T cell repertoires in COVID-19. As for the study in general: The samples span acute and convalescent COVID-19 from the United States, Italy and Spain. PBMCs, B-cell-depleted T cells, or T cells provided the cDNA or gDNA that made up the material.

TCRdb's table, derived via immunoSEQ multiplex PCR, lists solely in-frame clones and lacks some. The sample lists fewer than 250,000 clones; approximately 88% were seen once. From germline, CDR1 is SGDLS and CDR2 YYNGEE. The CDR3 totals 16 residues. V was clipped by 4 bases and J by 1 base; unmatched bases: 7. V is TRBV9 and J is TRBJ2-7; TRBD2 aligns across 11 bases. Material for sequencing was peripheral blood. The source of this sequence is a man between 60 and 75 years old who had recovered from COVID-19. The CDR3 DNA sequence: TGTGCCAGCAGCCCCACCGGGACTAGCGGATCCTACGAGCAGTACTTC. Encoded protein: CASSPTGTSGSYEQYF.